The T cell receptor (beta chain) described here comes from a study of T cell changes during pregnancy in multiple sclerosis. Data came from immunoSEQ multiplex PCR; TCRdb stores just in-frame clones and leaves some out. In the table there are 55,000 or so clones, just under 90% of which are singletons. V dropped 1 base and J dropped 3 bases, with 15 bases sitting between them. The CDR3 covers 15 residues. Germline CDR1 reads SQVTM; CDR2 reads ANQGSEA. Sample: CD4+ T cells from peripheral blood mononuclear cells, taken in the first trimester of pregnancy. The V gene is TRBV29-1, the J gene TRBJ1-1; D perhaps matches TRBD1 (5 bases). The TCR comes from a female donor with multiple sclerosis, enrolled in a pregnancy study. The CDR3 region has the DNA TGCAGCGTTGAAGTTCCGGGACTAGAGCACACTGAAGCTTTCTTT. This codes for CSVEVPGLEHTEAFF.